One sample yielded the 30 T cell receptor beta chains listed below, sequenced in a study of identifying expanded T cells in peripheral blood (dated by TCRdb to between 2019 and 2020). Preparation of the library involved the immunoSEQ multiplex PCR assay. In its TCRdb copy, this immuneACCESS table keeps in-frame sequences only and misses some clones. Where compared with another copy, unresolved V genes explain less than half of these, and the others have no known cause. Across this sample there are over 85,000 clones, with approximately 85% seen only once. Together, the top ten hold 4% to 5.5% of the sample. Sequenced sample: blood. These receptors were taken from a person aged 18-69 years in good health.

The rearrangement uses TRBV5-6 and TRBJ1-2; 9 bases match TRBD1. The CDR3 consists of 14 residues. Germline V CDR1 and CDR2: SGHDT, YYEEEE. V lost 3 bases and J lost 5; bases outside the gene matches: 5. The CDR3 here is CASSWGQGGYGYTF. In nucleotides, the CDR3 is TGTGCCAGCAGCTGGGGACAGGGAGGATATGGCTACACCTTC.

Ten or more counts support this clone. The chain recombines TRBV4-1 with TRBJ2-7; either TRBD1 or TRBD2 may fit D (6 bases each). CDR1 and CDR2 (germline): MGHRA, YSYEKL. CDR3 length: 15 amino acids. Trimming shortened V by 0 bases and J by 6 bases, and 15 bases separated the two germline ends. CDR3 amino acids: CASSQDWTGAGEQYF. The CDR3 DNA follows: TGCGCCAGCAGCCAAGACTGGACGGGGGCGGGCGAGCAGTACTTC.

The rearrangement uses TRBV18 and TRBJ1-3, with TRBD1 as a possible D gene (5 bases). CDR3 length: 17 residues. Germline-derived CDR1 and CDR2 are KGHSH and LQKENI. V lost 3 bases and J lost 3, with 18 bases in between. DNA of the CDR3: TGTGCCAGCTCACCTAGCGGGGGAGTGATTGTTGGAAACACCATATATTTT. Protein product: CASSPSGGVIVGNTIYF.

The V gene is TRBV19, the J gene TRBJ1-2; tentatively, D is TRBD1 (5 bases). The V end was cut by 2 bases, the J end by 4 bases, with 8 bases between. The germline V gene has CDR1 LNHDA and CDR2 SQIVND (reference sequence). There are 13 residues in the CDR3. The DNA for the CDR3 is TGTGCCAGTAGTATAAACGGGGGCTATGGCTACACCTTC. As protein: CASSINGGYGYTF.

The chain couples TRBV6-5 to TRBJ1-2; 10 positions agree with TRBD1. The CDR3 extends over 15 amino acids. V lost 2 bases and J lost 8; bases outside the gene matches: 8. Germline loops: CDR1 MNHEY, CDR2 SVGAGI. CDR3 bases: TGTGCCAGCAGTTACGCAAGTGGGACAGGGGAAGGCTACACCTTC. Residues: CASSYASGTGEGYTF.

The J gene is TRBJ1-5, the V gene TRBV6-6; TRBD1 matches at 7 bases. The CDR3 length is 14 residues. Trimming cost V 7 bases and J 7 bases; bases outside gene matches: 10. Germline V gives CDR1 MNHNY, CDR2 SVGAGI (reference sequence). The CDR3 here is CASTSTGSNQPQHF. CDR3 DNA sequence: TGTGCCAGCACCTCGACAGGGTCTAACCAGCCCCAGCATTTT.

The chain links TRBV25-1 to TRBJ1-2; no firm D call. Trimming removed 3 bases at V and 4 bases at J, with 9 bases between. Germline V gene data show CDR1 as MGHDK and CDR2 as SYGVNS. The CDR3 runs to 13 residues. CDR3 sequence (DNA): TGTGCCAGCAGTGACACCCCTATCTATGGCTACACCTTC. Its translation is CASSDTPIYGYTF.

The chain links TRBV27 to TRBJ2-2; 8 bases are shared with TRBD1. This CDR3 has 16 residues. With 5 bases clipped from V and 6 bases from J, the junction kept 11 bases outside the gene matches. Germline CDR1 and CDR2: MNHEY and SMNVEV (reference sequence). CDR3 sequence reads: CASSTPSRDRPGELFF. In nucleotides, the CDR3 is TGTGCCAGCAGTACCCCGTCCCGGGACAGGCCCGGGGAGCTGTTTTTT.

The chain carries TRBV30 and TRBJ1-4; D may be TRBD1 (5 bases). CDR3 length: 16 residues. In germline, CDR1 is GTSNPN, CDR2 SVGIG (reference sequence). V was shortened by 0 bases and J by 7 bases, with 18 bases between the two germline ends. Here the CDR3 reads CAWSVGRASVAEKLFF. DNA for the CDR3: TGTGCCTGGAGTGTGGGCAGGGCCTCGGTGGCTGAAAAACTGTTTTTT.

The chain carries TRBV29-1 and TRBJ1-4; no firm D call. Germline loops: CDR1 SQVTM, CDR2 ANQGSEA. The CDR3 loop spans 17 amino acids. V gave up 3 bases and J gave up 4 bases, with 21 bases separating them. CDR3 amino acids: CSVEGSGIGPVNEKLFF. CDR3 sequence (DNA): TGCAGCGTTGAGGGATCGGGAATCGGTCCGGTTAATGAAAAACTGTTTTTT.

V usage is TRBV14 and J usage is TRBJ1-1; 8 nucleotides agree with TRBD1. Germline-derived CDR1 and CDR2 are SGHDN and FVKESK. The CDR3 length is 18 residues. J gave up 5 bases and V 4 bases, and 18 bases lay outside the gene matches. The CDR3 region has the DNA TGTGCCAGCAGCCCAGGGGGCCAAACTTTCTCAGGTGGGACTGAAGCTTTCTTT. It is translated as CASSPGGQTFSGGTEAFF.

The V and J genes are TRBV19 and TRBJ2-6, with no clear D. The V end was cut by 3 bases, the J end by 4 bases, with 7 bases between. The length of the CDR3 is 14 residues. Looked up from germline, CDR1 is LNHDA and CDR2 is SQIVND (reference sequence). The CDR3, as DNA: TGTGCCAGTAGTATGGGGTACGGGGCCAACGTCCTGACTTTC. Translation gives CASSMGYGANVLTF.

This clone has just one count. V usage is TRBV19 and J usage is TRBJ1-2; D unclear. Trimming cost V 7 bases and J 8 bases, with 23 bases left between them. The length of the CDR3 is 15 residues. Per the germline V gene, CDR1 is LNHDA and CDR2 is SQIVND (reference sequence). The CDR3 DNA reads TGTGCCAGTACCCCACACCGAGAGAGGATTATGGGCTACACCTTC. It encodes CASTPHRERIMGYTF. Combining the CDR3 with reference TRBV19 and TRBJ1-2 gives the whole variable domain DGGITQSPKYLFRKEGQNVTLSCEQNLNHDAMYWYRQDPGQGLRLIYYSQIVNDFQKGDIAEGYSVSREKKESFPLTVTSAQKNPTAFYLCASTPHRERIMGYTFGSGTRLTVV.

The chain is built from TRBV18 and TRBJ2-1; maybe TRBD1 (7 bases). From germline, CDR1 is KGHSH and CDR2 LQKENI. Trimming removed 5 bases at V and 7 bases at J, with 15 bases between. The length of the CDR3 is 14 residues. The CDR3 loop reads CASSTPAGGNEQFF. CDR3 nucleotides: TGTGCCAGCTCAACGCCGGCAGGGGGGAATGAGCAGTTCTTC.

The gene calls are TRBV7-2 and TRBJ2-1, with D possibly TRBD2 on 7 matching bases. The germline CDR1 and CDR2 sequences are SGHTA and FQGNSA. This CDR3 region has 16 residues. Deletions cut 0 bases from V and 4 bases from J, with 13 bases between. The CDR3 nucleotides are TGTGCCAGCAGCTTAGCATCAGCGGGGACATACAATGAGCAGTTCTTC. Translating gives CASSLASAGTYNEQFF.

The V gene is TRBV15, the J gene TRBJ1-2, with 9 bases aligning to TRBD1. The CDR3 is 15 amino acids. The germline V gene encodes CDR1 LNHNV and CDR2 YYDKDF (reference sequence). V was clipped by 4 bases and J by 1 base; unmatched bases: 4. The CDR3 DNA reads TGTGCCACCAGCACCGGGACAGGGATTAACTATGGCTACACCTTC. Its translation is CATSTGTGINYGYTF.

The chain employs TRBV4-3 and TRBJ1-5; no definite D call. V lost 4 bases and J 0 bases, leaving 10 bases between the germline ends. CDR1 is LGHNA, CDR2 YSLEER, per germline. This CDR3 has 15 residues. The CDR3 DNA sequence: TGCGCCAGCAGCCCTGGACGGTATAGCAATCAGCCCCAGCATTTT. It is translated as CASSPGRYSNQPQHF.

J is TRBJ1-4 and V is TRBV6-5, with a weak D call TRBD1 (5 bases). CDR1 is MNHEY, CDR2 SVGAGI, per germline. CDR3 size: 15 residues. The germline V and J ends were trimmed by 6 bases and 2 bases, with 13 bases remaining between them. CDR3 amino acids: CASSTGVRTNEKLFF. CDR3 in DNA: TGTGCCAGCAGCACAGGAGTTCGGACTAATGAAAAACTGTTTTTT.

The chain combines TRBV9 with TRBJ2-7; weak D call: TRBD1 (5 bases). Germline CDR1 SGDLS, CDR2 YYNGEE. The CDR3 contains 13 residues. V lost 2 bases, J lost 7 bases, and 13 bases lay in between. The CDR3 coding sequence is TGTGCCAGCAGCGTCGCGGTAGGGGTTGAGCAGTACTTC. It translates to CASSVAVGVEQYF. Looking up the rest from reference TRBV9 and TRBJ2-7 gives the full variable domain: DSGVTQTPKHLITATGQRVTLRCSPRSGDLSVYWYQQSLDQGLQFLIQYYNGEERAKGNILERFSAQQFPDLHSELNLSSLELGDSALYFCASSVAVGVEQYFGPGTRLTVT.

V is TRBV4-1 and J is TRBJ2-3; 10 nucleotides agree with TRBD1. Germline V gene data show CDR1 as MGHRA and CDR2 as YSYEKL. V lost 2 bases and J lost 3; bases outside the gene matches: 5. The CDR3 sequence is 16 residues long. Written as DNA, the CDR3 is TGCGCCAGCAGCCAAATAGGACAGGGGGGTACAGATACGCAGTATTTT. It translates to CASSQIGQGGTDTQYF.

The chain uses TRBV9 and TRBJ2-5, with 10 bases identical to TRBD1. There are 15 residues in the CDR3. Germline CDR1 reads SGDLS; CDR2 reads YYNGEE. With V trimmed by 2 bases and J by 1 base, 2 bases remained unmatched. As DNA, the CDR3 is TGTGCCAGCAGCGTGACAGGGGGCCTCCAAGAGACCCAGTACTTC. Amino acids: CASSVTGGLQETQYF.

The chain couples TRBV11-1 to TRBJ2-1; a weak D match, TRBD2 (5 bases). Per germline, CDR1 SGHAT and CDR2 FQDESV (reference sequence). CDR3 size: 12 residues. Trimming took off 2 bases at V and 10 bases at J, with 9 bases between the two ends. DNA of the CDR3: TGTGCCAGCAGCTTACGCGGGTCCGAGCAGTTCTTC. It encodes CASSLRGSEQFF.

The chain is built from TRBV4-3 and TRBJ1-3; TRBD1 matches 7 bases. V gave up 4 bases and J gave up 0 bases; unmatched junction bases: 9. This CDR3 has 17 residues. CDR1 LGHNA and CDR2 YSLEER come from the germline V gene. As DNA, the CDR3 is TGCGCCAGCAGCCCAACCACAGGGGTGCTCTCTGGAAACACCATATATTTT. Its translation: CASSPTTGVLSGNTIYF.

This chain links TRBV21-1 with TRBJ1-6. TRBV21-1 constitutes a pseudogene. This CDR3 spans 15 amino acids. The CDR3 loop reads CASSRRVARFSPLHF. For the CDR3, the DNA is TGTGCCAGCAGCCGACGGGTCGCCCGTTTTTCACCCCTCCACTTT.

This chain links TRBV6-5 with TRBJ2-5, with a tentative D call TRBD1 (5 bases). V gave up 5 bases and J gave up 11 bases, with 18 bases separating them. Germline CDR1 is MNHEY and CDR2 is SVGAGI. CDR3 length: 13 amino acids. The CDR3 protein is CASSIPPGFGQYF. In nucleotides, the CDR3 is TGTGCCAGCAGTATACCTCCAGGGTTCGGGCAGTACTTC.

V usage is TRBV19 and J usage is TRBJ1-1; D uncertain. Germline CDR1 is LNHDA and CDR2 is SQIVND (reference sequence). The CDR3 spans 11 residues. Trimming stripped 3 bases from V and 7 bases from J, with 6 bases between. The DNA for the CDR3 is TGTGCCAGTAGTATTTATGATGAAGCTTTCTTT. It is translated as CASSIYDEAFF.

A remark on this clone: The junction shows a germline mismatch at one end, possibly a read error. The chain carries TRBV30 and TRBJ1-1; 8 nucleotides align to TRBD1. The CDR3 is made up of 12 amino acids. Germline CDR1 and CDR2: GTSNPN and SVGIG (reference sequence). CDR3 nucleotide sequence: TGTGCCTGGAGTGTAACCTGGGACAGGTCCCACTTT. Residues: CAWSVTWDRSHF.

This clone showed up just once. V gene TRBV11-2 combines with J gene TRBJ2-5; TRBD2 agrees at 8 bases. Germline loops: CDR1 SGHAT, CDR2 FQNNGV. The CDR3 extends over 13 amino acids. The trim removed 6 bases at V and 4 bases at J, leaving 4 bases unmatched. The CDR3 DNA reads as TGTGCCAGCAGAGCGGGGGCTGGAGAGACCCAGTACTTC. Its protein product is CASRAGAGETQYF.

CDR3 sequence reads: CASSPRQAPGGYTF. CDR3 coding DNA: TGTGCCAGCAGCCCTAGACAGGCCCCGGGAGGCTACACCTTC. The V gene is TRBV7-3, the J gene TRBJ1-2; a possible D gene is TRBD1 (6 bases). This CDR3 is 14 amino acids long. Trimming removed 5 bases at V and 8 bases at J, with 18 bases between. Germline lookup yields CDR1 SGHTA and CDR2 FQGTGA.

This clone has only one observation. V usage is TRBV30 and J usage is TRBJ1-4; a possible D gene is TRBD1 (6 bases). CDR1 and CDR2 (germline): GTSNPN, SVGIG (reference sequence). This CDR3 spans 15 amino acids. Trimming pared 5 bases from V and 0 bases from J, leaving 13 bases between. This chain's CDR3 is CAWSTGFATNEKLFF. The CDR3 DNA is TGTGCCTGGTCCACAGGGTTCGCAACTAATGAAAAACTGTTTTTT. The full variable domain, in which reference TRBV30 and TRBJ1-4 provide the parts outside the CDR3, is SQTIHQWPATLVQPVGSPLSLECTVEGTSNPNLYWYRQAAGRGLQLLFYSVGIGQISSEVPQNLSASRPQDRQFILSSKKLLLSDSGFYLCAWSTGFATNEKLFFGSGTQLSVL.